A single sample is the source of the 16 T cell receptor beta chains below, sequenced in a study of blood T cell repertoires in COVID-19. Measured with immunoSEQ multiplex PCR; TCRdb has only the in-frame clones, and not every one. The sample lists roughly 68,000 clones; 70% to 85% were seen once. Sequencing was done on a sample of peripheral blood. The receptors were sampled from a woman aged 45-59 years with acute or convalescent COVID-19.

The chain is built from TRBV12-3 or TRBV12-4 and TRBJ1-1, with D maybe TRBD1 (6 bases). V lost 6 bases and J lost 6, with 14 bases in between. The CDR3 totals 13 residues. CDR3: CASSAQGKAEAFF. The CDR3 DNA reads TGTGCCAGCAGCGCACAGGGAAAGGCTGAAGCTTTCTTT.

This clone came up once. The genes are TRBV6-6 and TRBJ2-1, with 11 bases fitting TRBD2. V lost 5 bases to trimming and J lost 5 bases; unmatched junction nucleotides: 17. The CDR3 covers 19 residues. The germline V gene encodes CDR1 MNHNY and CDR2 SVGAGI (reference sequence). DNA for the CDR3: TGTGCCAGCAGTCAGAGAAAGAGCCTTAGCGGGGGGGGCAACAATGAGCAGTTCTTC. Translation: CASSQRKSLSGGGNNEQFF.

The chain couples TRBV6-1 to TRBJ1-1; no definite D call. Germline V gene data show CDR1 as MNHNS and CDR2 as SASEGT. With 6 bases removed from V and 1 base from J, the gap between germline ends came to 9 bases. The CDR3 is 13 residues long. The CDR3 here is CASRRSPNTEAFF. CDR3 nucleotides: TGTGCCAGCAGGAGGAGTCCGAACACTGAAGCTTTCTTT.

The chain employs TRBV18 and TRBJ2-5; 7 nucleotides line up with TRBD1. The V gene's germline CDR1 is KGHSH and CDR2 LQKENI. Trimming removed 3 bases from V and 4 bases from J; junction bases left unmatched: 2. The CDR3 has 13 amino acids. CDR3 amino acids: CASSPGQRETQYF. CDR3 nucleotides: TGTGCCAGCTCACCGGGACAGAGAGAGACCCAGTACTTC.

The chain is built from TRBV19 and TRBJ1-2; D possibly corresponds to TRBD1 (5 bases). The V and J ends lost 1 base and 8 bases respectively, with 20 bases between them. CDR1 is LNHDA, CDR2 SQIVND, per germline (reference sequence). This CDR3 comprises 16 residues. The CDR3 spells CASSIGSYGTSSGYTF. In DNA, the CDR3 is TGTGCCAGTAGTATAGGGTCCTACGGGACTTCTAGCGGCTACACCTTC.

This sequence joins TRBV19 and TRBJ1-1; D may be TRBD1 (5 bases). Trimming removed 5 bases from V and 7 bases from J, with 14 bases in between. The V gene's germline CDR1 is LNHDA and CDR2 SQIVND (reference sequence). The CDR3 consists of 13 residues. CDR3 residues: CASSFTRDSEAFF. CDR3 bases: TGTGCCAGTAGTTTTACGCGCGACAGTGAAGCTTTCTTT.

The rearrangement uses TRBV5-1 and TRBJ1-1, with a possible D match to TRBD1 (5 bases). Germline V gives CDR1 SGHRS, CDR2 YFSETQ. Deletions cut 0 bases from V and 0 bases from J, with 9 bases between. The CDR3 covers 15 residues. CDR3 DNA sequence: TGCGCCAGCAGCTTGGCCGGAGGGGTGAACACTGAAGCTTTCTTT. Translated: CASSLAGGVNTEAFF.

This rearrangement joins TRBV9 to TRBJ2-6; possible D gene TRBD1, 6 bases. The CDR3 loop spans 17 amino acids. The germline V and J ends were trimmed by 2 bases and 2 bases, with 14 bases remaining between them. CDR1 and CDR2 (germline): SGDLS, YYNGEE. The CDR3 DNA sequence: TGTGCCAGCAGCGTCGGGGCAGGGGTGACTGGGGCCAACGTCCTGACTTTC. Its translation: CASSVGAGVTGANVLTF.

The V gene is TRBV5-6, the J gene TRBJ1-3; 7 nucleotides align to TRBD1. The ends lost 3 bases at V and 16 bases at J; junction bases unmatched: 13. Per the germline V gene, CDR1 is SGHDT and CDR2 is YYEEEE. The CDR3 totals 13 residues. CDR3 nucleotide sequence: TGTGCCAGCAGCTGGGAACCGACAGGGCCAGGGTATTTT. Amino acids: CASSWEPTGPGYF.

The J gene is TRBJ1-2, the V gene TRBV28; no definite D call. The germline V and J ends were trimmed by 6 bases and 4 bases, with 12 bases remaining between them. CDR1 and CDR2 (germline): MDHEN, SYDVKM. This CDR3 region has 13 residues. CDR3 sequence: CASRPGSSYGYTF. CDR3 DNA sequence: TGTGCCAGCAGACCGGGAAGCAGCTATGGCTACACCTTC.

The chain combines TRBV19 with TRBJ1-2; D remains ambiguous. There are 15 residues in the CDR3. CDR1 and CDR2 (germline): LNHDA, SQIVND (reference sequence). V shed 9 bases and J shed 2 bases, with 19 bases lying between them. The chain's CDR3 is CASIPGVNLNYGYTF. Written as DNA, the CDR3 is TGTGCCAGCATACCCGGGGTCAATCTCAACTATGGCTACACCTTC.

The CDR3 sequence: CASSGVAGRFGNTQYF. DNA of the CDR3: TGTGCCAGCAGTGGAGTCGCGGGAAGATTCGGGAATACGCAGTATTTT. The chain employs TRBV6-2 or TRBV6-3 and TRBJ2-3; the D gene is possibly TRBD2 (6 bases). This CDR3 region has 16 residues. Germline CDR1 reads MNHEY; CDR2 reads SVGEGT. V lost 5 bases, J lost 7 bases, and 22 bases lay in between.

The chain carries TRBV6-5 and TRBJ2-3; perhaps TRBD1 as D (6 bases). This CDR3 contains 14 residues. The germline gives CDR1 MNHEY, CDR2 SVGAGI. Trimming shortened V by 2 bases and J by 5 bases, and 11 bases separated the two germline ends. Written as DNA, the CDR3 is TGTGCCAGCAGTTACGGGGGCTTTGGAGATACGCAGTATTTT. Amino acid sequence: CASSYGGFGDTQYF.

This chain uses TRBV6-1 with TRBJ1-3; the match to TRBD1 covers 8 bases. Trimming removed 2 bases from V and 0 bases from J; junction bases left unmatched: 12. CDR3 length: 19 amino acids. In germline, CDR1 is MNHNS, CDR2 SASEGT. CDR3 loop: CASSEKTRDRHFSGNTIYF. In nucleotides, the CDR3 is TGTGCCAGCAGTGAAAAAACTCGGGACAGGCATTTCTCTGGAAACACCATATATTTT.

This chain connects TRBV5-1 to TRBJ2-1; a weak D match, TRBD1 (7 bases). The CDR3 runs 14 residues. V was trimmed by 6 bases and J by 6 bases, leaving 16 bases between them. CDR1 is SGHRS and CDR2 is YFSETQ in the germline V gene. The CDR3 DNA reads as TGCGCCAGCAAGGGCCAGGGGGGTTCCAATGAGCAGTTCTTC. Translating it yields CASKGQGGSNEQFF.

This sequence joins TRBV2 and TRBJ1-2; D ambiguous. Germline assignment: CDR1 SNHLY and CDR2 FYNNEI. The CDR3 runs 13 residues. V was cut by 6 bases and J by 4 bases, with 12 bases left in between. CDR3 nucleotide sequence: TGTGCCAGCAGCGACACCAGTGGCTATGGCTACACCTTC. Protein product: CASSDTSGYGYTF.